The entry below describes one T cell receptor (beta chain). V gave up 3 bases and J gave up 5 bases, with 6 bases separating them. Germline V gene data show CDR1 as SGHKS and CDR2 as YYEKEE (reference sequence). CDR3 length equals 12 residues. The data were obtained in a study of T cells after somatic rescue of genetic block. Method: immunoSEQ multiplex PCR; TCRdb's copy keeps in-frame clones and lacks some. Here the sample spans 45,000 to 55,000 clones, 96% being singletons. The receptor was isolated from a child younger than two. Sample: peripheral blood mononuclear cells (PBMCs). The chain recombines TRBV5-5 with TRBJ2-1, with D hard to call. The CDR3: CASSYLDNEQFF. CDR3 in DNA: TGTGCCAGCAGCTATCTGGACAATGAGCAGTTCTTC.